The present T cell receptor beta chain was sequenced within a study of cytomegalovirus exposure and HLA in healthy donors. About this clone itself: Its antigen remains unidentified.

Study outcomes and limitations: Sequence variants that were highly shared formed a cluster that was likely a sequencing artifact. Several top significant clusters appeared, in a later analysis, to be linked to common viral pathogens. Some V segments, including TRBV6-2 and TRBV6-3, were excluded as indistinguishable.

When sampled, the donors appeared nominally healthy, though they likely had unrecorded immune exposures. The CDR3 is made up of 13 amino acids. Germline V gene data show CDR1 as KGHSH and CDR2 as LQKENI. The ends were cut back, 5 bases at V and 0 bases at J, with 8 bases in the middle. Use of 60 Vbeta and 13 Jbeta primers characterized the PCR. Only in-frame clones appear in the TCRdb table, and some are missing; sequencing was by immunoSEQ multiplex PCR. The data contain roughly 80,000 clones, around four fifths of them singletons. This TCR derives from a man in his fifties or sixties in good health and CMV-seropositive. This sequence joins TRBV18 and TRBJ2-7; tentative D call: TRBD2 (6 bases). The sequencing input was PBMCs. Here the CDR3 DNA reads TGTGCCAGCTCAGACGGGAGCTCCTACGAGCAGTACTTC. Its protein product is CASSDGSSYEQYF.